These T cell receptor beta chains were read from a single sample in a study of shared clonotypes between healthy human individuals. Method: immunoSEQ multiplex PCR; TCRdb's copy keeps in-frame clones and lacks some. The sample carries a few million clones, less than 95% recorded once. Sequencing was carried out using naive CD4+ T cells from PBMCs. Receptors originate from a man aged 18 to 29 in good health. Some clones in this sample may be carry-over from other donors' samples. CDR3s include the opening cysteine and the closing phenylalanine or tryptophan. The listing skips clone size in some rows; elsewhere it reads once, few, many or a size class.

v_call	cdr3_length	clone_size	cdr3_aa
TRBV2	11	once	CASSPRGGYTF
TRBV2	13	-	CASTGHPGQTQYF
TRBV30	13	-	CAWSRESNTEAFF
TRBV4-2	14	few	CASSQSRGNQPQHF
TRBV4-1	20	-	CASSPYHPRTSGFPNNEQFF
TRBV5-1	15	-	CASSLGPREDYEQYF
TRBV28	16	-	CASSLPLRQGGQPQHF
TRBV18	15	-	CASSPLYSGANVLTF
TRBV29-1	15	-	CSVEGGGTSYNEQFF
TRBV19	17	-	CASSSGPEVYSNQPQHF
TRBV18	15	-	CASPPPGQINTEAFF